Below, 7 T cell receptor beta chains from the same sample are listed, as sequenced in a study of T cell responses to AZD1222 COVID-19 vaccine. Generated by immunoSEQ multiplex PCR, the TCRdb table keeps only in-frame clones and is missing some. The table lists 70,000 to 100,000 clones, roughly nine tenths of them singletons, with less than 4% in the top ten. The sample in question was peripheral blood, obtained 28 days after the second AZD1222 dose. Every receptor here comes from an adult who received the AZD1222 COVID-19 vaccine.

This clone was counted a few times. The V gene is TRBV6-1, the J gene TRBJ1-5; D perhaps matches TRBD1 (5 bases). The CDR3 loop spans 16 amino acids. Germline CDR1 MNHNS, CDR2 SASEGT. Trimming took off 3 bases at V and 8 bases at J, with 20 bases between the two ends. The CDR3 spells CASSDRTRSPREPQHF. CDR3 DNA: TGTGCCAGCAGTGATAGGACACGCTCTCCTCGGGAGCCCCAGCATTTT.

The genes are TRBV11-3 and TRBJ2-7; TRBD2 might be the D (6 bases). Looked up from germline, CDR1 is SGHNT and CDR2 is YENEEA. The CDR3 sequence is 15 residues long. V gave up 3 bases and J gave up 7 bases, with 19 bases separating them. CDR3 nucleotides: TGTGCCAGCAGCTTCGAGGCGACAGCGGGCCGGGAGCAGTACTTC. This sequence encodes CASSFEATAGREQYF.

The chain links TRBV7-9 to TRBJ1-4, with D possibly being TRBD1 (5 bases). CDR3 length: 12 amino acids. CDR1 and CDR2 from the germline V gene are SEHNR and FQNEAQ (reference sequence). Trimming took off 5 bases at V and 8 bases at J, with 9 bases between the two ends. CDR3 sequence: CASSQRDEKLFF. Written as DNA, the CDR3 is TGTGCCAGCAGCCAGAGGGACGAAAAACTGTTTTTT.

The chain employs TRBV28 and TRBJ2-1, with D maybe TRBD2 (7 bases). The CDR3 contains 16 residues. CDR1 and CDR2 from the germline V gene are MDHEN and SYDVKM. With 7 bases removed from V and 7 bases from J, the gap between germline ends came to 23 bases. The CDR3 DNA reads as TGTGCCAGCACCCCGTTCTGGGGGGGGCCGAGGAATGAGCAGTTCTTC. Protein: CASTPFWGGPRNEQFF.

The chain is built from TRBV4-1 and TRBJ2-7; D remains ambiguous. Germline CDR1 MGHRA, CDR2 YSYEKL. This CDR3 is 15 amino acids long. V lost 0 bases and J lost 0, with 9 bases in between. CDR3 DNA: TGCGCCAGCAGCCAAGATGAACGGCCCTCCTACGAGCAGTACTTC. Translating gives CASSQDERPSYEQYF.

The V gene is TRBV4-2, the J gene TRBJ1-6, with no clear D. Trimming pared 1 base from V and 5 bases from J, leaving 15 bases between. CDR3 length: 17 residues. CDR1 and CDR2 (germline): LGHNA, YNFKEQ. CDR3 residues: CASSQVETNNDNSPLHF. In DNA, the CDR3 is TGTGCCAGCAGCCAAGTAGAGACAAATAACGATAATTCACCCCTCCACTTT.

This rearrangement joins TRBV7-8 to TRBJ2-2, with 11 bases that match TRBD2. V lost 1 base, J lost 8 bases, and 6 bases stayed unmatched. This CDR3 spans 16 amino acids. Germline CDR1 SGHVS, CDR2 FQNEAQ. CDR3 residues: CASSLDASGGSGELFF. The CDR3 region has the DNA TGTGCCAGCAGCTTAGATGCTAGCGGGGGGTCGGGGGAGCTGTTTTTT.